This T cell receptor (beta chain) was documented in a study of cytomegalovirus exposure and HLA in healthy donors. The PCR used 60 Vbeta and 13 Jbeta primers. Sequenced by immunoSEQ multiplex PCR; TCRdb stores in-frame clones only, minus some. The repertoire holds roughly 160,000 clones, roughly four fifths seen once, with nearly 8.5% in the top ten. This CDR3 has 16 residues. Per the germline V gene, CDR1 is LNHNV and CDR2 is YYDKDF (reference sequence). Trimming stripped 5 bases from V and 3 bases from J, with 16 bases between. V and J are TRBV15 and TRBJ1-4; possible D gene TRBD1, 5 bases. The sample was PBMCs. The TCR was taken from a male donor in good health and CMV-seropositive. CDR3 DNA sequence: TGTGCCACCAGCCGACGAACAGGAAATCCTAATGAAAAACTGTTTTTT. This sequence encodes CATSRRTGNPNEKLFF.